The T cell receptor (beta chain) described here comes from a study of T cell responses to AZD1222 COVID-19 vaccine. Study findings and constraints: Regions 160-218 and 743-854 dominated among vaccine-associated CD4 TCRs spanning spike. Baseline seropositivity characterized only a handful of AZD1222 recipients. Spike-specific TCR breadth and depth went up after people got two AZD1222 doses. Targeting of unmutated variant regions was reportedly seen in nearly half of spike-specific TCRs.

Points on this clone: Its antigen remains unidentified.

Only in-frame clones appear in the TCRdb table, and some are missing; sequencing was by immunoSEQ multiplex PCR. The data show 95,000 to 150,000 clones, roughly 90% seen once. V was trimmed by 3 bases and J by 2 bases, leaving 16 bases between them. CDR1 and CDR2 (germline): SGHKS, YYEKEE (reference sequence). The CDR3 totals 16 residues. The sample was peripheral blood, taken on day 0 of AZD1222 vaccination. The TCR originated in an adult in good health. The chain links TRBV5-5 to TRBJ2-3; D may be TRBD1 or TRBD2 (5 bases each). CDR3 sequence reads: CASSYGTGWATDTQYF. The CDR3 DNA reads TGTGCCAGCAGCTATGGGACCGGTTGGGCCACAGATACGCAGTATTTT. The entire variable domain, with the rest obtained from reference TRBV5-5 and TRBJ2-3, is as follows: DAGVTQSPTHLIKTRGQQVTLRCSPISGHKSVSWYQQVLGQGPQFIFQYYEKEERGRGNFPDRFSARQFPNYSSELNVNALLLGDSALYLCASSYGTGWATDTQYFGPGTRLTVL.